Listed below are T cell receptor beta chains from one sample, sequenced in a study of CD8 T cells in ankylosing spondylitis. TCRdb recomputed calls from the 5' RACE reads with MiXCR, one row per CDR3 protein. The repertoire holds 750,000 to 850,000 distinct CDR3 sequences, with approximately 10% as singletons. Sample: blood, either unsorted or a sorted T cell fraction (not recorded which). These receptors were obtained from a male donor with ankylosing spondylitis. The CDR3 runs from the conserved cysteine through the conserved F or W. A D gene is named only where the DNA matches it firmly. Rows may omit the clone size; those that give it use once, few, many or a size class.

13,TRBJ2-4,many,.,TRBV20-1,CSAGLLAKNIQYF,TGCAGTGCTGGGCTCTTAGCCAAAAACATTCAGTACTTC
15,TRBJ2-7,.,TRBD2,TRBV11-2,CASSLVSGKTYEQYF,TGTGCCAGCAGCTTAGTAAGCGGGAAAACTTACGAGCAGTACTTC
14,TRBJ2-5,.,.,TRBV6-5,CASSYGLNQRTQYF,TGTGCCAGCAGTTACGGACTCAATCAGCGGACCCAGTACTTC
15,TRBJ2-4,many,.,TRBV7-2,CASSLDRVVKNIQYF,TGTGCCAGCAGCTTAGACAGGGTGGTCAAAAACATTCAGTACTTC
13,TRBJ2-7,many,.,TRBV4-2,CASSQGREYEQYF,TGTGCCAGCAGCCAAGGGCGGGAATACGAGCAGTACTTC
13,TRBJ1-1,.,.,TRBV12-5,CASGLFRDTEAFF,TGTGCTAGTGGTCTCTTTCGGGACACTGAAGCTTTCTTT
13,TRBJ2-1,many,TRBD2,TRBV24-1,CATGGLARNEQFF,TGTGCCACCGGGGGACTAGCAAGAAATGAGCAGTTCTTC
18,TRBJ2-3,.,TRBD2,TRBV10-3,CAISESGERGGQTDTQYF,TGTGCCATCAGTGAGTCCGGCGAGCGGGGGGGCCAGACAGATACGCAGTATTTT
16,TRBJ2-3,few,TRBD2,TRBV20-1,CSALGLAGGAVDTQYF,TGCAGTGCTCTCGGACTAGCGGGGGGTGCAGTAGATACGCAGTATTTT
13,TRBJ1-3,.,TRBD1,TRBV29-1,CSVRQGGGNTIYF,TGCAGCGTGCGACAGGGTGGAGGAAACACCATATATTTT
14,TRBJ2-5,few,TRBD1,TRBV2,CASIAGTVQETQYF,TGTGCCAGCATTGCCGGGACAGTACAAGAGACCCAGTACTTC